The sequence of this T cell receptor beta chain was determined in a study of T cells in localized non-small cell lung cancer. V trimming: 5 bases; J trimming: 7 bases; junction bases outside the gene matches: 6. This CDR3 contains 14 residues. Germline lookup yields CDR1 SGHNT and CDR2 YENEEA. This table comes from immunoSEQ multiplex PCR, and its TCRdb copy is limited to in-frame clones, with some not included. The sample has 2,500 to 3,000 clones, 28% seen once; the top ten hold about 15%. This chain links TRBV11-3 with TRBJ2-1, with TRBD1 identical over 9 bases. This TCR was sampled from a woman aged 35 to 70 with stage II squamous cell lung carcinoma. Sample: normal lung tissue next to the tumor, taken before any cancer treatment. The CDR3 DNA sequence: TGTGCCAGCAGCGCCGGGACAGGGAGGAATGAGCAGTTCTTC. Translated, it gives CASSAGTGRNEQFF.